The source of this T cell receptor beta chain is a study of blood T cell repertoires in COVID-19. Study context: PBMCs, B-cell-depleted T cells, or T cells provided the cDNA or gDNA that made up the material.

Sequenced by immunoSEQ multiplex PCR; TCRdb stores in-frame clones only, minus some. Seen here are tens of thousands of clones, about 92% observed once, and the top ten hold 0.75% to 0.85%. This clone was observed a handful of times. The CDR3 totals 13 residues. Germline V gene lookup returns CDR1 SQVTM and CDR2 ANQGSEA. Losses at the gene ends were 4 bases for V and 5 bases for J; bases not matched to a gene: 4. V and J are TRBV29-1 and TRBJ1-1, with 10 bases aligning to TRBD1. The sequencing input was peripheral blood. This TCR came from a woman in her seventies with COVID-19, enrolled during active disease. CDR3 loop: CSVGGQGITEAFF. The CDR3 region has the DNA TGCAGCGTTGGGGGACAGGGGATTACTGAAGCTTTCTTT. Full variable domain (rest looked up from reference TRBV29-1 and TRBJ1-1): SAVISQKPSRDICQRGTSLTIQCQVDSQVTMMFWYRQQPGQSLTLIATANQGSEATYESGFVIDKFPISRPNLTFSTLTVSNMSPEDSSIYLCSVGGQGITEAFFGQGTRLTVV.